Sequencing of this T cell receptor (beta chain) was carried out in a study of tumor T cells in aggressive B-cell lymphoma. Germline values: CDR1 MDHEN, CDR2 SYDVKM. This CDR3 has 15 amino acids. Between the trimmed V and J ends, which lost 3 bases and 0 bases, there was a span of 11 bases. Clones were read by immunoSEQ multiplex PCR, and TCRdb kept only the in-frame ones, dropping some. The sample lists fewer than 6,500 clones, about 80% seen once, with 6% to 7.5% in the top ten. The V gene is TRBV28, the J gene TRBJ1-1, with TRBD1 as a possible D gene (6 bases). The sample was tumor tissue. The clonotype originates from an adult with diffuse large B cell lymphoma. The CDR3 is CASSFPRGMNTEAFF. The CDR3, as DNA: TGTGCCAGCAGTTTTCCCAGGGGAATGAACACTGAAGCTTTCTTT. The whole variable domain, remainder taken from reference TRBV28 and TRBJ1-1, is DVKVTQSSRYLVKRTGEKVFLECVQDMDHENMFWYRQDPGLGLRLIYFSYDVKMKEKGDIPEGYSVSREKKERFSLILESASTNQTSMYLCASSFPRGMNTEAFFGQGTRLTVV.